The 19 T cell receptor beta chains reported below all come from one sample, sequenced in a study of shared clonotypes between healthy human individuals. Sequenced by immunoSEQ multiplex PCR; TCRdb stores in-frame clones only, minus some. In the table there are around 600,000 clones, approximately 95% of which are singletons. CD45RO-negative cells were positively selected for CCR7, leaving out terminally differentiated effector memory CD45RA+ cells. Source material: naive CD8+ T cells sorted from blood. The receptors were gathered from a woman aged 25-40 years in good health.

This clone was seen a single time. The V call is TRBV6-5, the J call TRBJ2-5, with 8 bases fitting TRBD1. With 2 bases clipped from V and 9 bases from J, the junction kept 14 bases outside the gene matches. In germline, CDR1 is MNHEY, CDR2 SVGAGI. The CDR3 is 16 amino acids. DNA of the CDR3: TGTGCCAGCAGTTACGCTTGGACAGGGAAAGTTATGGCCCAGTACTTC. This gives the protein CASSYAWTGKVMAQYF.

The chain recombines TRBV21-1 with TRBJ2-5; TRBD1 is the table's D call, not checked against the DNA. TRBV21-1 is designated a pseudogene. The CDR3 covers 17 residues. CDR3 region: CASSKDFQVLRRETQYF. DNA of the CDR3: TGTGCCAGCAGCAAAGATTTTCAGGTCCTACGAAGAGAGACCCAGTACTTC.

The chain employs TRBV5-6 and TRBJ2-7; D perhaps matches TRBD1 (5 bases). The CDR3 is 14 residues long. CDR1 and CDR2 (germline): SGHDT, YYEEEE. Trimming cost V 2 bases and J 4 bases, with 13 bases left between them. The CDR3 loop is CASSFGQGVYEQYF. The CDR3 region has the DNA TGTGCCAGCAGCTTTGGCCAGGGCGTTTACGAGCAGTACTTC.

The table lists this clone with a count of one. This rearrangement joins TRBV5-1 to TRBJ1-1; D not certain. The V and J ends lost 0 bases and 7 bases respectively, with 10 bases between them. This CDR3 comprises 13 residues. CDR1 SGHRS and CDR2 YFSETQ come from the germline V gene. As DNA, the CDR3 is TGCGCCAGCAGCTTGGGCAGCAACCTTGAAGCTTTCTTT. It yields the protein CASSLGSNLEAFF.

V usage is TRBV5-1 and J usage is TRBJ2-7; TRBD1 matches 7 bases. V trimming: 4 bases; J trimming: 3 bases; junction bases outside the gene matches: 4. The CDR3 extends over 13 amino acids. Per germline, CDR1 SGHRS and CDR2 YFSETQ. DNA of the CDR3: TGCGCCAGCAGCGGCACAGGGGACTACGAGCAGTACTTC. Its protein product is CASSGTGDYEQYF.

J is TRBJ2-2 and V is TRBV19; 7 positions agree with TRBD2. The CDR3 runs to 13 residues. The germline V gene has CDR1 LNHDA and CDR2 SQIVND (reference sequence). With 3 bases clipped from V and 5 bases from J, the junction kept 0 bases outside the gene matches. In DNA, the CDR3 is TGTGCCAGTAGTATGGGGGGGACCGGGGAGCTGTTTTTT. It is translated as CASSMGGTGELFF.

V gene TRBV7-8 combines with J gene TRBJ2-7, with D possibly being TRBD2 (6 bases). This CDR3 has 15 residues. The germline V gene encodes CDR1 SGHVS and CDR2 FQNEAQ. The V end lost 0 bases, the J end lost 3 bases, and 12 bases lay between the germline ends. CDR3 protein: CASSLAGGIYYEQYF. Written as DNA, the CDR3 is TGTGCCAGCAGCTTAGCAGGAGGGATTTACTACGAGCAGTACTTC.

Details on this clone: At the DNA level, this CDR3 is encoded by other sequences in the same sample as well. The genes are TRBV5-6 and TRBJ1-2, with D tentatively TRBD1 (6 bases). The germline gives CDR1 SGHDT, CDR2 YYEEEE. Trimming removed 4 bases at V and 1 base at J, with 8 bases between. The CDR3 has 13 residues. The CDR3 nucleotides read TGTGCCAGCAGCCCGGACAGTAACTATGGCTACACCTTC. It encodes CASSPDSNYGYTF. The full variable domain, its missing parts supplied by reference TRBV5-6 and TRBJ1-2, is DAGVTQSPTHLIKTRGQQVTLRCSPKSGHDTVSWYQQALGQGPQFIFQYYEEEERQRGNFPDRFSGHQFPNYSSELNVNALLLGDSALYLCASSPDSNYGYTFGSGTRLTVV.

This clone has just one count. V and J are TRBV9 and TRBJ2-7, with 9 bases lining up with TRBD2. Per germline, CDR1 SGDLS and CDR2 YYNGEE. Trimming removed 0 bases from V and 3 bases from J; junction bases left unmatched: 7. The CDR3 totals 16 residues. The CDR3 is CASSVESLAGNYEQYF. As DNA, the CDR3 is TGTGCCAGCAGCGTAGAAAGTCTAGCGGGAAACTACGAGCAGTACTTC. Drawing the rest from reference TRBV9 and TRBJ2-7, the complete variable domain is DSGVTQTPKHLITATGQRVTLRCSPRSGDLSVYWYQQSLDQGLQFLIQYYNGEERAKGNILERFSAQQFPDLHSELNLSSLELGDSALYFCASSVESLAGNYEQYFGPGTRLTVT.

The CDR3 here is CASGLVGVASPGEQFF. CDR3 nucleotide sequence: TGTGCTAGTGGTTTGGTAGGGGTCGCGAGTCCAGGTGAGCAGTTCTTC. The chain is built from TRBV12-5 and TRBJ2-1, with a tentative D call TRBD1 (5 bases). Germline CDR1 LGHNT, CDR2 FRNRAP. Trimming removed 0 bases at V and 9 bases at J, with 18 bases between. CDR3 length: 16 residues.

The CDR3 coding sequence is TGTGCCAGCAGTTTAGGGCCCCGAGGGACTGATCAGTTCTTC. Protein: CASSLGPRGTDQFF. The rearrangement uses TRBV27 and TRBJ2-1; TRBD2 might be the D (6 bases). Germline V gene lookup returns CDR1 MNHEY and CDR2 SMNVEV (reference sequence). The CDR3 spans 14 residues. V was clipped by 2 bases and J by 13 bases, with 18 bases between them.

The J gene is TRBJ2-5, the V gene TRBV2; the match to TRBD2 covers 7 bases. TRBJ2-7 explains the end of the DNA better; the J call may be wrong. The CDR3 loop spans 11 amino acids. The V gene's germline CDR1 is SNHLY and CDR2 FYNNEI. CDR3: CAILLATEQYF. CDR3 coding DNA: TGTGCCATCTTACTAGCGACCGAGCAGTACTTC.

The J gene is TRBJ2-3, the V gene TRBV4-1; D is unresolved. Trimming took off 4 bases at V and 2 bases at J, with 19 bases between the two ends. CDR3 size: 17 residues. The germline gives CDR1 MGHRA, CDR2 YSYEKL. CDR3 in DNA: TGCGCCAGCAGCCTCTCCCGCGGCCCTAACCCCACAGATACGCAGTATTTT. Its translation is CASSLSRGPNPTDTQYF.

About this clone itself: The sample contains more than one DNA sequence encoding this CDR3. The chain links TRBV5-4 to TRBJ1-1; a possible D gene is TRBD1 (5 bases). There are 12 residues in the CDR3. Germline V gene lookup returns CDR1 SGHNT and CDR2 YYREEE (reference sequence). The ends were cut back, 4 bases at V and 3 bases at J, with 7 bases in the middle. The DNA of the CDR3 is TGTGCCAGCAGCCTGGGGGACACTGAAGCTTTCTTT. It specifies CASSLGDTEAFF.

The chain is built from TRBV6-5 and TRBJ2-7, with a weak D call TRBD1 (7 bases). CDR3 length: 13 residues. CDR1 is MNHEY and CDR2 is SVGAGI in the germline V gene. V was trimmed by 7 bases and J by 3 bases, leaving 13 bases between them. CDR3 bases: TGTGCCAGCATGGCGGGACAGAGCTACGAGCAGTACTTC. Its protein product is CASMAGQSYEQYF.

For the CDR3, the DNA is TGTGCCAGCAGCTCGAGGACAGGGGACGATGAAAAACTGTTTTTT. Translating gives CASSSRTGDDEKLFF. The V and J genes are TRBV7-2 and TRBJ1-4; 9 bases agree with TRBD1. CDR1 is SGHTA, CDR2 FQGNSA, per germline. V was clipped by 4 bases and J by 6 bases; unmatched bases: 6. The CDR3 consists of 15 residues.

This clone was observed a handful of times. The CDR3 is CASSEGRVSYEQYF. The CDR3, as DNA: TGCGCCAGCAGTGAAGGAAGGGTCTCCTACGAGCAGTACTTC. The J gene is TRBJ2-7, the V gene TRBV10-1; no firm D call. Germline CDR1 is WNHNN and CDR2 is SYGVQD (reference sequence). There are 14 residues in the CDR3. V was shortened by 3 bases and J by 0 bases, with 9 bases between the two germline ends.

The V and J genes are TRBV2 and TRBJ2-7; no reliable D call. The CDR3 runs to 12 residues. V was clipped by 5 bases and J by 3 bases, with 8 bases between them. The germline V gene encodes CDR1 SNHLY and CDR2 FYNNEI. DNA for the CDR3: TGTGCCAGCAGTCCGATGAACTACGAGCAGTACTTC. It yields the protein CASSPMNYEQYF.

In this sample, this clone turned up once. The chain recombines TRBV27 with TRBJ1-1; weak D call: TRBD1 (5 bases). Germline values: CDR1 MNHEY, CDR2 SMNVEV (reference sequence). The CDR3 contains 14 residues. V lost 5 bases, J lost 6 bases, and 16 bases lay in between. The CDR3, as DNA: TGTGCCAGCAGTCCCGGGGACGGGGACCCTGAAGCTTTCTTT. Translation gives CASSPGDGDPEAFF.